This T cell receptor (beta chain) appears in the sequencing data of a study of cytomegalovirus exposure and HLA in healthy donors. Note on this clone: Its antigen is unidentified.

The germline V gene has CDR1 SNHLY and CDR2 FYNNEI. Trimming stripped 3 bases from V and 8 bases from J, with 13 bases between. The CDR3 is 13 residues long. Notes on the study in general: Presence/absence analyses assumed roughly uniform sequencing depth across donors. What a later analysis showed was that several of the most significant clusters appeared linked to common viral pathogens. In vitro checks showed that a few CMV-associated chains really do target CMV antigens. Later analysis showed most CMV-associated TCR beta chains appearing HLA-restricted.

It was with 60 Vbeta and 13 Jbeta primers that the PCR ran. Only in-frame clones appear in the TCRdb table, and some are missing; sequencing was by immunoSEQ multiplex PCR. The table includes some 100,000 clones, about 79% detected once. This chain connects TRBV2 to TRBJ1-2; D uncertain. Sequenced material: PBMCs. The TCR was taken from a human donor in good health. CDR3 DNA: TGTGCCAGCAGTGACCGGGGTTTCGGCGGCTACACCTTC. Encoded protein: CASSDRGFGGYTF.